This T cell receptor beta chain came from a study of cytomegalovirus exposure and HLA in healthy donors. In the study overall: An analysis done earlier identified fewer than 140 million unique TCR beta sequences from approximately 170 million T cells. The study, taken as a whole, reports: Cytomegalovirus-associated status was assigned to 164 TCR beta chains. The productive fraction for most TCR beta V segments was about 90% or about 30% in an earlier analysis.

With 60 Vbeta and 13 Jbeta primers, the PCR was carried out. Libraries were prepared by immunoSEQ multiplex PCR; TCRdb keeps only in-frame clonotypes and omits some of them. The sample lists tens of thousands of clones, 80% to 90% occurring once. The donors (healthy individuals) were bone marrow donors. This CDR3 comprises 14 residues. The V end lost 3 bases, the J end lost 4 bases, and 12 bases lay between the germline ends. Germline CDR1 reads SGDLS; CDR2 reads YYNGEE. On this clone: Its target is not known.

This clonotype was obtained from a young woman in good health and CMV-seropositive. The sequencing input was PBMCs. V gene TRBV9 combines with J gene TRBJ2-3; D is uncertain. The CDR3 DNA sequence: TGTGCCAGCAGCGCAGGATTAAGATCAGATACGCAGTATTTT. Protein sequence: CASSAGLRSDTQYF. Together with reference TRBV9 and TRBJ2-3, the CDR3 gives the full variable domain: DSGVTQTPKHLITATGQRVTLRCSPRSGDLSVYWYQQSLDQGLQFLIQYYNGEERAKGNILERFSAQQFPDLHSELNLSSLELGDSALYFCASSAGLRSDTQYFGPGTRLTVL.